The 14 T cell receptor beta chains reported below all come from one sample, sequenced in a study of monozygotic twins with inflammatory bowel disease. TCRdb reanalyzed the 5' RACE reads, giving one entry per CDR3 protein sequence and no DNA. The sample yields around 370,000 distinct CDR3 sequences, of which the top ten take up around 2.6%. Input material: blood. The receptors derive from a human donor with ulcerative colitis or Crohn's disease, or a healthy co-twin of an affected twin (not recorded which).

The chain combines TRBV4-2 with TRBJ1-2; the D call from TCRdb, TRBD1, cannot be confirmed without DNA. Germline V CDR1 and CDR2: LGHNA, YNFKEQ. This CDR3 has 15 residues. CDR3 region: CASSQDDRGRGGYTF.

This chain connects TRBV20-1 to TRBJ2-7; lacking DNA, the TRBD2 call made by TCRdb goes unchecked. Looked up from germline, CDR1 is DFQATT and CDR2 is SNEGSKA (reference sequence). The CDR3 sequence is 12 residues long. This CDR3 reads CTPLAPGNEQYF.

The chain recombines TRBV6-5 with TRBJ2-7; TCRdb's D call, TRBD2, is unchecked because there is no DNA. CDR3 size: 15 residues. The germline V gene encodes CDR1 MNHEY and CDR2 SVGAGI. The CDR3 sequence is CASSYQGLAGVEQYF.

The chain couples TRBV27 to TRBJ2-7; absent DNA, TCRdb's TRBD1 call cannot be checked. Germline lookup yields CDR1 MNHEY and CDR2 SMNVEV (reference sequence). This CDR3 has 14 amino acids. CDR3 amino acids: CASSWTGRGGEQYF.

The chain is built from TRBV20-1 and TRBJ2-1; the D call from TCRdb, TRBD2, cannot be confirmed without DNA. CDR1 DFQATT and CDR2 SNEGSKA come from the germline V gene (reference sequence). The CDR3 consists of 15 residues. The CDR3 sequence: CSASLPSANRNEQFF.

The chain is built from TRBV5-5 and TRBJ2-1; TCRdb picks TRBD2, but there is no DNA to check that call. The germline CDR1 and CDR2 sequences are SGHKS and YYEKEE (reference sequence). There are 16 residues in the CDR3. The chain's CDR3 is CASSPTFSSGGVGQFF.

This rearrangement joins TRBV7-8 to TRBJ1-2; TCRdb proposes TRBD1, but this gene call is untestable without DNA. The CDR3 is 13 amino acids. In germline, CDR1 is SGHVS, CDR2 FQNEAQ. The CDR3 reads CASSLYGARGYTF.

The CDR3 sequence is CASSSFGGRETQYF. The chain employs TRBV7-9 and TRBJ2-5; the TRBD1 assignment by TCRdb is unverifiable without DNA. Germline V gene sequence: CDR1 SEHNR, CDR2 FQNEAQ (reference sequence). The length of the CDR3 is 14 residues. Looking up the rest from reference TRBV7-9 and TRBJ2-5 gives the full variable domain: DTGVSQNPRHKITKRGQNVTFRCDPISEHNRLYWYRQTLGQGPEFLTYFQNEAQLEKSRLLSDRFSAERPKGSFSTLEIQRTEQGDSAMYLCASSSFGGRETQYFGPGTRLLVL.

The chain couples TRBV7-2 to TRBJ2-1; TCRdb picks TRBD2, but there is no DNA to check that call. This CDR3 region has 16 residues. Germline CDR1 is SGHTA and CDR2 is FQGNSA. CDR3 in amino acids: CASSLVRTSGGYEQFF.

The CDR3 here is CASSVGDRRANEQFF. The V gene is TRBV12-3 or TRBV12-4, the J gene TRBJ2-1; TCRdb names TRBD1, which stays unverified in the absence of DNA. The CDR3 totals 15 residues.

The chain couples TRBV20-1 to TRBJ2-3. The CDR3 consists of 14 residues. Germline values: CDR1 DFQATT, CDR2 SNEGSKA (reference sequence). The CDR3 sequence is CSARRLSSTDTQYF.

The chain couples TRBV7-9 to TRBJ2-1; no DNA is available, so the TRBD1 call from TCRdb remains unchecked. The CDR3 consists of 16 residues. Germline V gives CDR1 SEHNR, CDR2 FQNEAQ (reference sequence). CDR3 protein: CASTLRLDRRLNEQFF.

CDR3 loop: CASSLSGTSTEAFF. The chain employs TRBV27 and TRBJ1-1; TCRdb's assignment of TRBD1 cannot be checked, as there is no DNA. The CDR3 contains 14 residues. Germline V lookup: CDR1 MNHEY, CDR2 SMNVEV (reference sequence).

The V gene is TRBV6-2 or TRBV6-3, the J gene TRBJ1-5; the TCRdb D gene call, TRBD1, has no DNA to confirm it. The CDR3 has 15 amino acids. Per germline, CDR1 MNHEY and CDR2 SVGEGT. CDR3 sequence: CASSRTVGSNQPQHF.